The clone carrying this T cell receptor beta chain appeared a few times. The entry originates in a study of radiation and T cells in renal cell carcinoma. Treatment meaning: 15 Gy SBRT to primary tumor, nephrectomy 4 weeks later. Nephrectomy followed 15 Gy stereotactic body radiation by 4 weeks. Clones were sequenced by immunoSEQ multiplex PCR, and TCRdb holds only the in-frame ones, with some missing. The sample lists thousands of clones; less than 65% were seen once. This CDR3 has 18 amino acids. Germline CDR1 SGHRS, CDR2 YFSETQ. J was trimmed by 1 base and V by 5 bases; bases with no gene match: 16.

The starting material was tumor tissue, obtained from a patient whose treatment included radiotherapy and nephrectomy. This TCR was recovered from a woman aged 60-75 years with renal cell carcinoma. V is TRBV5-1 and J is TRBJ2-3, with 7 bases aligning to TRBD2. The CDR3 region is CASRLSGTSGGRTDTQYF. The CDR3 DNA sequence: TGCGCCAGCAGACTATCCGGGACTTCGGGGGGACGCACAGATACGCAGTATTTT.